Listed below are T cell receptor beta chains from one sample, sequenced in a study of OX40 agonist ivuxolimab in advanced cancers. Only in-frame clones appear in the TCRdb table, and some are missing; sequencing was by immunoSEQ multiplex PCR. In the table there are fewer than 85,000 clones, roughly 85% of which are singletons. Sequencing was performed on CD4+ or CD8+ T cells sorted from blood, taken in a trial of the OX40 agonist ivuxolimab. The receptor set was obtained from an adult with an advanced solid tumor such as melanoma, head and neck, liver or kidney cancer. The CDR3 runs from the conserved cysteine through the conserved F or W. The order of the fields is CDR3 protein, CDR3 DNA, J gene, V gene, D gene, clone size. The D gene is left open where the match is weak. A clone size is listed for some rows: how often the clone was seen (once, few, many), or a class if it is expanded.

cdr3_aa: CASELAGATDTQYF
cdr3_nt: TGTGCCAGCGAATTAGCGGGAGCCACAGATACGCAGTATTTT
j_call: TRBJ2-3
v_call: TRBV28
d_call: TRBD2
clone_size: -

cdr3_aa: CASSIGLGSYGYTF
cdr3_nt: TGTGCCAGTAGTATCGGGTTGGGATCTTATGGCTACACCTTC
j_call: TRBJ1-2
v_call: TRBV19
d_call: -
clone_size: -

cdr3_aa: CASSSGQGWYNEQFF
cdr3_nt: TGTGCCAGCAGTTCCGGACAGGGGTGGTACAATGAGCAGTTCTTC
j_call: TRBJ2-1
v_call: TRBV28
d_call: TRBD1
clone_size: -

cdr3_aa: CASSQDSGLAYGYTF
cdr3_nt: TGTGCCAGCAGCCAAGATTCGGGACTCGCCTATGGCTACACCTTC
j_call: TRBJ1-2
v_call: TRBV4-2
d_call: -
clone_size: -

cdr3_aa: CASSRQGQLNTEAFF
cdr3_nt: TGTGCCAGCAGTAGACAGGGACAGCTGAACACTGAAGCTTTCTTT
j_call: TRBJ1-1
v_call: TRBV27
d_call: TRBD1
clone_size: -

cdr3_aa: CASSPESQREGRETQYF
cdr3_nt: TGCGCCAGCAGCCCCGAGAGCCAGCGGGAGGGCCGGGAGACCCAGTACTTC
j_call: TRBJ2-5
v_call: TRBV5-1
d_call: TRBD2
clone_size: -

cdr3_aa: CASSIVTGGAYEQYF
cdr3_nt: TGTGCCAGCAGCATAGTGACTGGAGGGGCCTACGAGCAGTACTTC
j_call: TRBJ2-7
v_call: TRBV7-2
d_call: -
clone_size: -

cdr3_aa: CASSLVPLGAVEQFF
cdr3_nt: TGTGCCAGCAGCTTAGTTCCCCTGGGGGCCGTTGAGCAGTTCTTC
j_call: TRBJ2-1
v_call: TRBV7-2
d_call: -
clone_size: -

cdr3_aa: CASSLPRRDNEQFF
cdr3_nt: TGTGCCAGTAGTCTCCCCCGGAGGGACAATGAGCAGTTCTTC
j_call: TRBJ2-1
v_call: TRBV19
d_call: -
clone_size: -

cdr3_aa: CASSQGDRNYGYTF
cdr3_nt: TGTGCCAGCAGCCAAGGAGACAGAAACTATGGCTACACCTTC
j_call: TRBJ1-2
v_call: TRBV4-2
d_call: -
clone_size: -

cdr3_aa: CASRPAGEGNQPQHF
cdr3_nt: TGTGCCAGCAGACCCGCGGGTGAAGGCAATCAGCCCCAGCATTTT
j_call: TRBJ1-5
v_call: TRBV6-5
d_call: -
clone_size: once

cdr3_aa: CASSSPLDRVEQYF
cdr3_nt: TGTGCCAGCAGCTCCCCTCTGGACAGGGTCGAGCAGTACTTC
j_call: TRBJ2-7
v_call: TRBV7-9
d_call: TRBD1
clone_size: few

cdr3_aa: CASSEVDRPDTQYF
cdr3_nt: TGTGCCAGCAGTGAAGTGGACAGGCCAGATACGCAGTATTTT
j_call: TRBJ2-3
v_call: TRBV6-1
d_call: TRBD1
clone_size: -

cdr3_aa: CASSIDGTGVGQPQHF
cdr3_nt: TGTGCCAGTAGTATAGACGGGACAGGGGTCGGTCAGCCCCAGCATTTT
j_call: TRBJ1-5
v_call: TRBV19
d_call: TRBD1
clone_size: few

cdr3_aa: CASSPRASRTEAFF
cdr3_nt: TGTGCCAGCAGCCCACGGGCTTCTCGGACTGAAGCTTTCTTT
j_call: TRBJ1-1
v_call: TRBV7-9
d_call: -
clone_size: -

cdr3_aa: CATSSRTSQGKLSGYTF
cdr3_nt: TGTGCCACCAGCAGTCGTACGTCACAGGGGAAGCTCTCTGGCTACACCTTC
j_call: TRBJ1-2
v_call: TRBV15
d_call: TRBD1
clone_size: few

cdr3_aa: CASLELGPGNYEQYF
cdr3_nt: TGTGCCAGCCTAGAGTTGGGACCAGGAAACTACGAGCAGTACTTC
j_call: TRBJ2-7
v_call: TRBV27
d_call: -
clone_size: once

cdr3_aa: CASSSTSVKTQYF
cdr3_nt: TGTGCCAGCAGCTCGACTAGCGTAAAGACCCAGTACTTC
j_call: TRBJ2-5
v_call: TRBV7-2
d_call: TRBD2
clone_size: -

cdr3_aa: CASSADSSGANVLTF
cdr3_nt: TGTGCCAGCAGTGCGGACAGCTCTGGGGCCAACGTCCTGACTTTC
j_call: TRBJ2-6
v_call: TRBV28
d_call: -
clone_size: few

cdr3_aa: CAWDRVNTEAFF
cdr3_nt: TGTGCCTGGGACAGGGTGAACACTGAAGCTTTCTTT
j_call: TRBJ1-1
v_call: TRBV30
d_call: TRBD1
clone_size: few

cdr3_aa: CASSLRRLGGMNTEAFF
cdr3_nt: TGTGCCAGCAGCCTTAGACGGTTAGGAGGGATGAACACTGAAGCTTTCTTT
j_call: TRBJ1-1
v_call: TRBV13
d_call: -
clone_size: -

cdr3_aa: CASSSSGATQYF
cdr3_nt: TGTGCCAGCAGCTCATCCGGGGCGACGCAGTATTTT
j_call: TRBJ2-3
v_call: TRBV7-6
d_call: -
clone_size: few

cdr3_aa: CASSSRRDRGSSYTF
cdr3_nt: TGTGCCAGTAGTTCACGACGGGACAGGGGCAGCAGCTACACCTTC
j_call: TRBJ1-2
v_call: TRBV19
d_call: TRBD1
clone_size: -

cdr3_aa: CASSMGGGQPQHF
cdr3_nt: TGTGCCAGTAGTATGGGAGGCGGGCAGCCCCAGCATTTT
j_call: TRBJ1-5
v_call: TRBV19
d_call: -
clone_size: few

cdr3_aa: CASTRRPDTGELFF
cdr3_nt: TGTGCCAGCACCCGACGTCCTGACACCGGGGAGCTGTTTTTT
j_call: TRBJ2-2
v_call: TRBV7-2
d_call: -
clone_size: once

cdr3_aa: CASSRGDYGYTF
cdr3_nt: TGTGCCAGCTCTCGGGGCGACTATGGCTACACCTTC
j_call: TRBJ1-2
v_call: TRBV7-9
d_call: -
clone_size: -

cdr3_aa: CASSPGRGGRSDTQYF
cdr3_nt: TGTGCCAGCAGCCCAGGGAGGGGGGGGCGCTCAGATACGCAGTATTTT
j_call: TRBJ2-3
v_call: TRBV7-6
d_call: -
clone_size: -

cdr3_aa: CASSLWRDDQPQHF
cdr3_nt: TGTGCCAGCAGTTTGTGGAGGGACGATCAGCCCCAGCATTTT
j_call: TRBJ1-5
v_call: TRBV28
d_call: -
clone_size: once

cdr3_aa: CASSPDGRNTEAFF
cdr3_nt: TGCGCCAGCAGCCCTGACGGAAGGAACACTGAAGCTTTCTTT
j_call: TRBJ1-1
v_call: TRBV5-1
d_call: -
clone_size: once

cdr3_aa: CASSLHRGLGYTF
cdr3_nt: TGTGCCAGCAGCTTACACAGGGGGCTTGGCTACACCTTC
j_call: TRBJ1-2
v_call: TRBV7-2
d_call: TRBD1
clone_size: -

cdr3_aa: CASSPDQGNYGYTF
cdr3_nt: TGCGCCAGCAGTCCGGATCAGGGGAACTATGGCTACACCTTC
j_call: TRBJ1-2
v_call: TRBV5-1
d_call: -
clone_size: -

cdr3_aa: CASSLAGTDTQYF
cdr3_nt: TGCGCCAGCAGCTTGGCCGGCACAGATACGCAGTATTTT
j_call: TRBJ2-3
v_call: TRBV5-1
d_call: -
clone_size: -

cdr3_aa: CASSSQMNTEAFF
cdr3_nt: TGTGCCAGTAGCAGCCAAATGAACACTGAAGCTTTCTTT
j_call: TRBJ1-1
v_call: TRBV19
d_call: -
clone_size: -

cdr3_aa: CASSPPGGRGSSYEQYF
cdr3_nt: TGTGCCAGCTCACCACCCGGCGGCAGGGGAAGCTCCTACGAGCAGTACTTC
j_call: TRBJ2-7
v_call: TRBV18
d_call: -
clone_size: once

cdr3_aa: CASSDRGATNEKLFF
cdr3_nt: TGTGCCAGCAGTGACAGGGGAGCAACTAATGAAAAACTGTTTTTT
j_call: TRBJ1-4
v_call: TRBV6-4
d_call: -
clone_size: -

cdr3_aa: CAWGGRYNEQFF
cdr3_nt: TGTGCCTGGGGGGGCCGGTACAATGAGCAGTTCTTC
j_call: TRBJ2-1
v_call: TRBV30
d_call: -
clone_size: -

cdr3_aa: CASSLRTLATNEKLFF
cdr3_nt: TGTGCCAGCAGCCTCCGGACCCTTGCAACTAATGAAAAACTGTTTTTT
j_call: TRBJ1-4
v_call: TRBV7-8
d_call: -
clone_size: -

cdr3_aa: CGLVRQADEQYF
cdr3_nt: TGTGGGCTAGTGAGACAGGCTGACGAGCAGTACTTC
j_call: TRBJ2-7
v_call: TRBV12-5
d_call: -
clone_size: -

cdr3_aa: CASNGRAAGELFF
cdr3_nt: TGTGCCAGCAACGGGAGGGCGGCCGGGGAGCTGTTTTTT
j_call: TRBJ2-2
v_call: TRBV2
d_call: TRBD2
clone_size: -

cdr3_aa: CATGSGVANEKLFF
cdr3_nt: TGTGCCACCGGGAGCGGAGTTGCTAATGAAAAACTGTTTTTT
j_call: TRBJ1-4
v_call: TRBV2
d_call: -
clone_size: few

cdr3_aa: CASTGTGGNQPQHF
cdr3_nt: TGTGCCAGCACGGGGACAGGGGGCAATCAGCCCCAGCATTTT
j_call: TRBJ1-5
v_call: TRBV2
d_call: TRBD1
clone_size: -